This T cell receptor beta chain was captured in a study of blood T cell repertoires in COVID-19. At the level of the study: Whether acute or convalescent, the COVID-19 samples came from the United States, Italy and Spain. T cells, B-cell-depleted T cells, or PBMCs supplied cDNA or gDNA.

CDR1 is GTSNPN, CDR2 SVGIG, per germline (reference sequence). This CDR3 contains 11 residues. V was shortened by 2 bases and J by 8 bases, with 10 bases between the two germline ends. Authors' methods: For nucleated cells, counts were estimated from reference gene primer amplification. TCRdb's copy holds only in-frame clones and misses some; the assay was immunoSEQ multiplex PCR. V, J and clone size were drawn from that table, and D and trimming were deduced from the DNA. The table lists about 100,000 clones, over 80% of them singletons. What was sequenced was peripheral blood. The chain employs TRBV30 and TRBJ2-7; TRBD1 might be the D (5 bases). This receptor was obtained from a man aged 50 to 59 with active or convalescent COVID-19. The CDR3 spells CAWSKGVKQYF. The CDR3, as DNA: TGTGCCTGGAGTAAAGGGGTTAAGCAGTACTTC.